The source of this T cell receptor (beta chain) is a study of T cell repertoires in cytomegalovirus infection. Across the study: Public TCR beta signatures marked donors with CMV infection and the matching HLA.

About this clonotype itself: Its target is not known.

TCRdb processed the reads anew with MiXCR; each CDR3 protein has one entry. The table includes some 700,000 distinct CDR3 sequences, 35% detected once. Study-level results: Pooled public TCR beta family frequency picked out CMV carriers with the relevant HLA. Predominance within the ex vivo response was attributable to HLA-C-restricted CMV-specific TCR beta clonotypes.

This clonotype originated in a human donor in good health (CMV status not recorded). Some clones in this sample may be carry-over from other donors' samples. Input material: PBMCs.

CDR3 in DNA: TGTGCCAGCAGTGAAGTGCCGGGGGGCAATCAGCCCCAGCATTTT. It translates to CASSEVPGGNQPQHF. The chain links TRBV6-2 or TRBV6-3 to TRBJ1-5; maybe TRBD1 (5 bases). In germline, CDR1 is MNHEY, CDR2 SVGEGT. This CDR3 has 15 residues. V lost 5 bases, J lost 2 bases, and 13 bases lay in between.